This T cell receptor beta chain is drawn from a study of OX40 agonist ivuxolimab in advanced cancers. Across the study: Ivuxolimab was administered intravenously to patients at 0.01 to 10 mg/kg every 2 weeks. Hepatocellular carcinoma, melanoma, renal cell or head and neck cancer was diagnosed in the dose-escalation patients. Regarding the study as a whole: Among patients with partial responses at 0.1-3.0 mg/kg, clonal expansion was among the lowest.

Drawing of blood for sampling happened at baseline, at cycle 4 day 1, and at cycle 7 day 1. Clones were sequenced by immunoSEQ multiplex PCR, and TCRdb holds only the in-frame ones, with some missing. The profile shows about 58,000 clones, around nine tenths of them singletons. Trimming at V came to 1 base and at J to 4 bases, leaving 1 base not matched to a gene. This CDR3 is built from 14 residues. Germline CDR1 reads SGHRS; CDR2 reads YFSETQ. Notes on this clone: The target antigen is unknown.

The chain combines TRBV5-1 with TRBJ2-2; TRBD1 matches 7 bases. The source is an adult with an advanced solid tumor such as melanoma, head and neck, liver or kidney cancer. This material consisted of CD4+ or CD8+ T cells sorted from blood, taken in a trial of the OX40 agonist ivuxolimab. The CDR3 protein is CASSLRDSTGELFF. The CDR3 nucleotides read TGCGCCAGCAGCTTGAGGGACAGCACCGGGGAGCTGTTTTTT.